The entry that follows covers one TCR beta chain sequence. The antigen is unknown. The sample originates from a study of PD-L1 blockade in urothelial cancer. Turning to the study itself: Blood was analyzed 3 weeks (second dose) and 6 weeks after treatment start. Across blood samples, T cells had a median count of around 140,000.

Trimming removed 1 base from V and 0 bases from J, with 13 bases in between. The CDR3 spans 16 residues. Germline V gene sequence: CDR1 MGHRA, CDR2 YSYEKL. Time point meaning: pretreatment peripheral blood. Patients each gave 1 to 8 samples, pretreatment and on-treatment. Study-wide findings and caveats: A below-median TCR clonality in blood before treatment predicted better survival.

Sequencing was performed with immunoSEQ multiplex PCR; in TCRdb, only in-frame clones are kept and a portion is missing. The data contain about 63,000 clones, roughly 76% of them singletons. The sequence was obtained from an older man with urothelial cancer. V gene TRBV4-1 combines with J gene TRBJ2-7; no clear D gene. The sequencing here drew on PBMCs, taken around atezolizumab (anti-PD-L1) treatment. CDR3 loop: CASSQVPQAVSYEQYF. The CDR3 nucleotides are TGCGCCAGCAGCCAAGTCCCGCAGGCCGTCTCCTACGAGCAGTACTTC.